Sequencing of this T cell receptor (beta chain) was carried out in a study of T cell repertoires in cytomegalovirus infection. Findings of the study overall: HLA-C-restricted CMV-specific TCR beta clonotypes were dominant in the ex vivo response.

The table lists this clonotype with many counts. Its antigen is not identified. Via MiXCR, TCRdb re-called the reads, giving one row per CDR3 protein. Counted here are 200,000 to 250,000 distinct CDR3 sequences, approximately 22% occurring once; the ten biggest clones make up about 18%. This CDR3 has 14 amino acids. Trimming removed 5 bases from V and 5 bases from J, with 15 bases in between. Germline CDR1 is SGHTA and CDR2 is FQGNSA. The sequencing sample was made of CD8+ T cells from PBMCs. The sequence was collected from a human donor in good health (CMV status not recorded). Some clones in this sample may be carry-over from other donors' samples. The rearrangement links TRBV7-2 to TRBJ2-5; D could derive from TRBD1 or TRBD2 (5 bases each). The CDR3 DNA follows: TGTGCCAGCAGCCCCGGCGACTGGGGGGAGACCCAGTACTTC. Amino acids: CASSPGDWGETQYF.